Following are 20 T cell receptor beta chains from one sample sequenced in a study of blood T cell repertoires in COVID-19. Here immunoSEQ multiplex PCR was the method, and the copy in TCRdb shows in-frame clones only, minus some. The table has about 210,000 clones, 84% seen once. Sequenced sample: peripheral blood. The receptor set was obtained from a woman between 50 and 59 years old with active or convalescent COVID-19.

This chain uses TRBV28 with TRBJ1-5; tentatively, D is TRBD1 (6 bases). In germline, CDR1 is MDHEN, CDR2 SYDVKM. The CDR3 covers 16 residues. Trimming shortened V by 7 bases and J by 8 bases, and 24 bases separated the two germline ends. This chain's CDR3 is CASIPGGRGFGKPQHF. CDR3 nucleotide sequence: TGTGCCAGCATTCCGGGGGGCAGGGGATTTGGGAAGCCCCAGCATTTT.

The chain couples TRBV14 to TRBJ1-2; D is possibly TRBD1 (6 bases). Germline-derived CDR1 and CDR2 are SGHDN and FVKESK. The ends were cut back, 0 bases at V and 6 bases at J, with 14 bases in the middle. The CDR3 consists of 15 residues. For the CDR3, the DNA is TGTGCCAGCAGCCAAGATCGTTGGGGGCGAGATGGCTACACCTTC. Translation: CASSQDRWGRDGYTF. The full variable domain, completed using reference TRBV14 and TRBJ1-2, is EAGVTQFPSHSVIEKGQTVTLRCDPISGHDNLYWYRRVMGKEIKFLLHFVKESKQDESGMPNNRFLAERTGGTYSTLKVQPAELEDSGVYFCASSQDRWGRDGYTFGSGTRLTVV.

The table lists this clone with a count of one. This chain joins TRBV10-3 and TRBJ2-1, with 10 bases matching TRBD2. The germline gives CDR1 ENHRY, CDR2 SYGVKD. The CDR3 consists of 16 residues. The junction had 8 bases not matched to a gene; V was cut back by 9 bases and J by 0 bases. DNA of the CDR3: TGTGCCATTGCGCCTTCTAGCGGGGGCTCCTACAATGAGCAGTTCTTC. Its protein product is CAIAPSSGGSYNEQFF.

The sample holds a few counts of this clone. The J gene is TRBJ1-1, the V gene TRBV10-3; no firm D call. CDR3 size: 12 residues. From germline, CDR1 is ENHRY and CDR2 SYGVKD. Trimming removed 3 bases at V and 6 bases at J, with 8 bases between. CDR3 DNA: TGTGCCATCAGTGAAAATCAGGCTGAAGCTTTCTTT. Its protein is CAISENQAEAFF.

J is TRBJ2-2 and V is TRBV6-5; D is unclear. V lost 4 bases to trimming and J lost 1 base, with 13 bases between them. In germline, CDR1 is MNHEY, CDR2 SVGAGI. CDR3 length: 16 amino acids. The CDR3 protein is CASSSTHPGNTGELFF. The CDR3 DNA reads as TGTGCCAGCAGTTCTACACACCCGGGGAACACCGGGGAGCTGTTTTTT.

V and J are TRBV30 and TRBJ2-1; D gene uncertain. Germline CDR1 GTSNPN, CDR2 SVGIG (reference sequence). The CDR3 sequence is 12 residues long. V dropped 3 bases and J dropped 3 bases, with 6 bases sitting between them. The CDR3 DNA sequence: TGTGCCTGGAGAGGCGGCTACAATGAGCAGTTCTTC. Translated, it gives CAWRGGYNEQFF.

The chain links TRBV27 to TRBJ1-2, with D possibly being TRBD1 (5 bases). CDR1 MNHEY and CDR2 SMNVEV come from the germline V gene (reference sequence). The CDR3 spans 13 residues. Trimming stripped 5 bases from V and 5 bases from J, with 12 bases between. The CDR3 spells CASSIGGGYGYTF. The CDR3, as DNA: TGTGCCAGCAGTATCGGGGGTGGGTATGGCTACACCTTC.

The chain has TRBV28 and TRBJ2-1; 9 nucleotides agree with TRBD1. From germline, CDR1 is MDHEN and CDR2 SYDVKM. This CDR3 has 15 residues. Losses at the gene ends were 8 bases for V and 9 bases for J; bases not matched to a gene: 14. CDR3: CASSNRGHKAGEQFF. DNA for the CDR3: TGTGCCAGCTCAAACAGGGGGCATAAGGCTGGTGAGCAGTTCTTC.

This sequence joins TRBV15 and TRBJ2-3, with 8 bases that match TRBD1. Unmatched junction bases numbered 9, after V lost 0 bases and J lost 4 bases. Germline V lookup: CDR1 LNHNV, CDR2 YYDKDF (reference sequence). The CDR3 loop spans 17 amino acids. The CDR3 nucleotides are TGTGCCACCAGCAGAGAAGCTCGGCAGGGGGCCCCAGATACGCAGTATTTT. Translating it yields CATSREARQGAPDTQYF.

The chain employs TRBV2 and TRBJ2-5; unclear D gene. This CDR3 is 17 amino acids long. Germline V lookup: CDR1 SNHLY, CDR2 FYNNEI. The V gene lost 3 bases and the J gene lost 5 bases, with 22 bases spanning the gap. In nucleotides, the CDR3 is TGTGCCAGCAGTGAGTTGGGTGCGTTTCTTAAGAGGGAGACCCAGTACTTC. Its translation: CASSELGAFLKRETQYF.

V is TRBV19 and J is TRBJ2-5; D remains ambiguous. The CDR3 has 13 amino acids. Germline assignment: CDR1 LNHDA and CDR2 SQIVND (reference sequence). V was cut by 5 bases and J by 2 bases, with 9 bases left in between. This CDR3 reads CASSLRRQETQYF. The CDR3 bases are TGTGCCAGTAGTCTGAGAAGACAAGAGACCCAGTACTTC.

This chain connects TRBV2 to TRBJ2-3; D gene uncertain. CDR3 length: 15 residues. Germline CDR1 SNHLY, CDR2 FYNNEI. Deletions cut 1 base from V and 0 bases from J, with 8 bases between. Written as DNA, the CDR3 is TGTGCCAGCAGTGAAGGAGTTTCTAGCACAGATACGCAGTATTTT. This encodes CASSEGVSSTDTQYF.

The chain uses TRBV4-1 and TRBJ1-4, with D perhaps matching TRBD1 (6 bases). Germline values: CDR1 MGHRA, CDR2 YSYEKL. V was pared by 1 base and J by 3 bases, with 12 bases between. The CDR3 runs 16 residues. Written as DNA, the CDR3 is TGCGCCAGCAGCCAAGGGGGGCAGAGGGCTAATGAAAAACTGTTTTTT. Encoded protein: CASSQGGQRANEKLFF.

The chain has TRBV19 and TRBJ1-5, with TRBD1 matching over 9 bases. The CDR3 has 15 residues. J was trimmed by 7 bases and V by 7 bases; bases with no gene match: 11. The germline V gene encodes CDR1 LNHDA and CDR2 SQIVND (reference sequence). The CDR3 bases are TGTGCCAGTACCCACAACTGGGACAGGGTCCAGCCCCAGCATTTT. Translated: CASTHNWDRVQPQHF.

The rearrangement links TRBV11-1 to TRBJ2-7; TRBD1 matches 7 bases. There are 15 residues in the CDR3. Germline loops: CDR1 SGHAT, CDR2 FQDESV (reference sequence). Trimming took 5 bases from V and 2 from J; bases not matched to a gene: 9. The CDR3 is CASSPGRDRTYEQYF. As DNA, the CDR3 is TGTGCCAGCAGCCCGGGCCGGGACAGAACCTACGAGCAGTACTTC.

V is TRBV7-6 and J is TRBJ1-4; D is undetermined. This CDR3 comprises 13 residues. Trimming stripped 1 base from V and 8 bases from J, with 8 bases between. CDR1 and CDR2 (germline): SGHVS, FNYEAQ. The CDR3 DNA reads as TGTGCCAGCAGCTTAGAGTTCCAGGAAAAACTGTTTTTT. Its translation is CASSLEFQEKLFF.

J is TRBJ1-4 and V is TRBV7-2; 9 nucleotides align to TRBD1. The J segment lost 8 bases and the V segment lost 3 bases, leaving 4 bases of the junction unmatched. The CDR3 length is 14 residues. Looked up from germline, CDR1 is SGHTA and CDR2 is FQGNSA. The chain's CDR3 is CASSLTGGREKLFF. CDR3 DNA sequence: TGTGCCAGCAGCTTGACAGGGGGGAGAGAAAAACTGTTTTTT.

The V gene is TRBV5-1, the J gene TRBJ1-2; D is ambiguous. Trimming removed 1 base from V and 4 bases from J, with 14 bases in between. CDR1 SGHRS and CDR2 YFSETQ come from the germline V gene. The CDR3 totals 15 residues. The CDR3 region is CASSLTEGRSYGYTF. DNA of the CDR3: TGCGCCAGCAGCTTGACCGAGGGTAGGAGCTATGGCTACACCTTC.

CDR3 in DNA: TGTGCCAGCAGCCCCAGTCCCATGAACTATGGCTACACCTTC. Translating it yields CASSPSPMNYGYTF. The chain couples TRBV27 to TRBJ1-2, with D unclear. CDR3 size: 14 residues. V shed 6 bases and J shed 2 bases, with 13 bases lying between them. Germline lookup yields CDR1 MNHEY and CDR2 SMNVEV (reference sequence).

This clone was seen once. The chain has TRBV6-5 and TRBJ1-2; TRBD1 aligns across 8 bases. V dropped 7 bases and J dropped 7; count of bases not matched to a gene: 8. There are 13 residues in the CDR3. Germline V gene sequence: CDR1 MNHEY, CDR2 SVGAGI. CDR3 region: CASKEGQDLGYTF. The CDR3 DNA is TGTGCCAGCAAGGAGGGACAGGATCTTGGCTACACCTTC.